This T cell receptor beta chain came from a study of blood T cell repertoires in COVID-19. Study as a whole: The analysed material was cDNA or gDNA that came from T cells, B-cell-depleted T cells, or PBMCs.

Germline V gives CDR1 ENHRY, CDR2 SYGVKD. Deletions cut 8 bases from V and 1 base from J, with 14 bases between. The CDR3 loop spans 14 amino acids. Enrollment of patients from Seattle took place during active infection, with longitudinal follow-up. In the original processing: Amplification of reference gene primers provided the estimated nucleated cell counts. Sequencing used immunoSEQ multiplex PCR; TCRdb keeps in-frame clones, though not all of them. V and J calls and clone size are copied from that table; D and trimming were computed from the DNA. Altogether 150,000 to 250,000 clones are present, 94% being singletons, with the ten largest covering 0.76%.

This chain connects TRBV10-3 to TRBJ1-1; a weak D match, TRBD1 (6 bases). The sequence was obtained from a man younger than 40 with COVID-19, enrolled during active disease. The specimen was peripheral blood. The CDR3 DNA is TGTGCCATCTGGAGCGGGGGCAAGAACACTGAAGCTTTCTTT. Its protein product is CAIWSGGKNTEAFF.